The clone carrying this TCR beta chain was seen only a few times. These data are taken from a study of cytomegalovirus exposure and HLA in healthy donors. Looked up from germline, CDR1 is SGHRS and CDR2 is YFSETQ. Trimming stripped 1 base from V and 4 bases from J, with 9 bases between. The CDR3 runs to 14 residues. PCR used 60 Vbeta primers and 13 Jbeta primers. Some clones are missing from TCRdb's copy, which holds only in-frame ones; the method was immunoSEQ multiplex PCR. The sample carries some 180,000 clones, roughly 9.4% recorded once. The TCR sequence derives from a woman in her thirties in good health and CMV-seropositive. The chain links TRBV5-1 to TRBJ1-3; D is unresolved. What was sequenced was PBMCs. The DNA for the CDR3 is TGCGCCAGCAGCTTGTGGCGGCTCGGAAACACCATATATTTT. Translated, it gives CASSLWRLGNTIYF.